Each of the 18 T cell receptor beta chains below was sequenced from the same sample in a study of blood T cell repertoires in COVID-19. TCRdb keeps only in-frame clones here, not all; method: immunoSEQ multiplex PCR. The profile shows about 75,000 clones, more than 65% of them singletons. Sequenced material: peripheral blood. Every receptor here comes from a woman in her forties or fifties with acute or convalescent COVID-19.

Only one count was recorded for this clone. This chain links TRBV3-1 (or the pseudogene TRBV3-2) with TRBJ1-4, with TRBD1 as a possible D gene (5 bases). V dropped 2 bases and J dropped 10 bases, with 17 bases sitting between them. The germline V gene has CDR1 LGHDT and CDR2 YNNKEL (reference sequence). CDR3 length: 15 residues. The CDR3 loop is CASSQLGGREAKLFF. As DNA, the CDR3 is TGTGCCAGCAGCCAATTAGGCGGCAGGGAGGCAAAACTGTTTTTT.

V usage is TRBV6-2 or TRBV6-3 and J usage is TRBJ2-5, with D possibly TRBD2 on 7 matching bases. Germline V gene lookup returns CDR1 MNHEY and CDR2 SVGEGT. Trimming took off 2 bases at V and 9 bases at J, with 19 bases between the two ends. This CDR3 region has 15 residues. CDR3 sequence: CASSYGAGAKYAQYF. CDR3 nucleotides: TGTGCCAGCAGTTACGGGGCGGGGGCGAAATACGCCCAGTACTTC.

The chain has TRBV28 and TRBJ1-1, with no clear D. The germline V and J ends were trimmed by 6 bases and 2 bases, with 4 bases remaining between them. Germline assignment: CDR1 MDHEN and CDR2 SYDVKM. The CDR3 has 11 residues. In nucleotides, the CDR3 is TGTGCCAGCAGACTAAACACTGAAGCTTTCTTT. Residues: CASRLNTEAFF. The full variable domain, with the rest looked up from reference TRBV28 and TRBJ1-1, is DVKVTQSSRYLVKRTGEKVFLECVQDMDHENMFWYRQDPGLGLRLIYFSYDVKMKEKGDIPEGYSVSREKKERFSLILESASTNQTSMYLCASRLNTEAFFGQGTRLTVV.

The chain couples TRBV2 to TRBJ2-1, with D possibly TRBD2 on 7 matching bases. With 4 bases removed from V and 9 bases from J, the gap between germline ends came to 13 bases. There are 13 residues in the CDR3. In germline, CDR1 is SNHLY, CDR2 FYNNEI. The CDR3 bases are TGTGCCAGCAGTGCAGCAGGGGAGGGTGAGCAGTTCTTC. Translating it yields CASSAAGEGEQFF.

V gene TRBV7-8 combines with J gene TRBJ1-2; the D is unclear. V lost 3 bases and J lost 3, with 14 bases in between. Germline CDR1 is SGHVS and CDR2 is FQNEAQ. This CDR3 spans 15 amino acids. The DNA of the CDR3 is TGTGCCAGCAGCTTGGGCCCGGGAATCCACTATGGCTACACCTTC. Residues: CASSLGPGIHYGYTF.

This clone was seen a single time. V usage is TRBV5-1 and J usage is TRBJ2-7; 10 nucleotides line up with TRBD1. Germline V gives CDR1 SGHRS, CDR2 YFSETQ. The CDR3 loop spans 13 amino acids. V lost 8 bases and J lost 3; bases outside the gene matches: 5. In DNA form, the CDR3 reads TGCGCCAGTGCCGGGACAGGGGTCTACGAGCAGTACTTC. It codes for CASAGTGVYEQYF.

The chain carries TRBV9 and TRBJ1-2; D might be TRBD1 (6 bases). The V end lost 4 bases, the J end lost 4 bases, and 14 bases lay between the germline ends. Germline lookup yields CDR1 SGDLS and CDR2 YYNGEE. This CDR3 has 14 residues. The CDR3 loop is CASSPQAQGYGYTF. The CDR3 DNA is TGTGCCAGCAGCCCCCAAGCACAGGGCTATGGCTACACCTTC.

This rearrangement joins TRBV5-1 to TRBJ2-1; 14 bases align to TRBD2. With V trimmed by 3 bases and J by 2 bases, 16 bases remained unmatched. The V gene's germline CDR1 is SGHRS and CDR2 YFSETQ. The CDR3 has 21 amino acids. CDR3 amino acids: CASSSDRTSGGLAATYNEQFF. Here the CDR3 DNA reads TGCGCCAGCAGCTCGGACAGGACTAGCGGGGGGCTAGCCGCCACCTACAATGAGCAGTTCTTC.

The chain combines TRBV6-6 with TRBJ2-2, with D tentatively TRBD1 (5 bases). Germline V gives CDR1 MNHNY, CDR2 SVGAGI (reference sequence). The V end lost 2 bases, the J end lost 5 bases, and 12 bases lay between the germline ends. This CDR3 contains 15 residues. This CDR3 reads CASSYIPSGTGELFF. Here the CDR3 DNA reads TGTGCCAGCAGTTACATTCCTTCAGGGACCGGGGAGCTGTTTTTT.

CDR3 coding DNA: TGTGCCAGCACACGCACGGGACAGGGGAACGGCTACACCTTC. Translated, it gives CASTRTGQGNGYTF. The V call is TRBV28, the J call TRBJ1-2; 10 bases map to TRBD1. Trimming at V came to 7 bases and at J to 8 bases, leaving 10 bases not matched to a gene. CDR1 is MDHEN, CDR2 SYDVKM, per germline. CDR3 length: 14 residues.

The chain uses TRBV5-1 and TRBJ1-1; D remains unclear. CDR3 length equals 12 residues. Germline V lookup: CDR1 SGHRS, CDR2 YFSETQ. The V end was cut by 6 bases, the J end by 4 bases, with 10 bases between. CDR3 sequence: CASTEAGTEAFF. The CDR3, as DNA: TGCGCCAGCACCGAGGCGGGCACTGAAGCTTTCTTT.

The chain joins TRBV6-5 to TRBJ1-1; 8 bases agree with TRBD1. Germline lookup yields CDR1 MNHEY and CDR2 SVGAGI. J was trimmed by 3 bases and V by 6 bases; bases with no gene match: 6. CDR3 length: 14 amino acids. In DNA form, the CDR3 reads TGTGCCAGCAGAAGGTTGACAGGGGACACTGAAGCTTTCTTT. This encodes CASRRLTGDTEAFF.

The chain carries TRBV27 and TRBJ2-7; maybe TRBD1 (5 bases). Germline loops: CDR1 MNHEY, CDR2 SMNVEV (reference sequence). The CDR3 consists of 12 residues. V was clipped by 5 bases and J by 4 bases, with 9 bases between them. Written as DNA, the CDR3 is TGTGCCAGCAGTAAGACAGAGTACGAGCAGTACTTC. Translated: CASSKTEYEQYF.

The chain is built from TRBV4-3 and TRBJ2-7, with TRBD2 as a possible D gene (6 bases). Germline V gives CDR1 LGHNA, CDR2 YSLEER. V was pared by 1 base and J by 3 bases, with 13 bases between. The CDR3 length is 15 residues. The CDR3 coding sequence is TGCGCCAGCAGCCAAGTGACGGGGGAGTTCTACGAGCAGTACTTC. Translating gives CASSQVTGEFYEQYF.

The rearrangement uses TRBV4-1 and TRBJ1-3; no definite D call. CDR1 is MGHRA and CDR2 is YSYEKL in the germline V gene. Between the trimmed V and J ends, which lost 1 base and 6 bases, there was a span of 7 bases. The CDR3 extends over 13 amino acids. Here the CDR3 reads CASSQGGVNTIYF. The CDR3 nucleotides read TGCGCCAGCAGCCAAGGAGGAGTAAACACCATATATTTT.

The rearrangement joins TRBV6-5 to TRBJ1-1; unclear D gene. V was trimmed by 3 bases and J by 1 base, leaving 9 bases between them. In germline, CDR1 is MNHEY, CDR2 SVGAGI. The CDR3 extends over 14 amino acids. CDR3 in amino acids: CASSYLGENTEAFF. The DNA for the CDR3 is TGTGCCAGCAGTTATTTGGGAGAGAACACTGAAGCTTTCTTT.

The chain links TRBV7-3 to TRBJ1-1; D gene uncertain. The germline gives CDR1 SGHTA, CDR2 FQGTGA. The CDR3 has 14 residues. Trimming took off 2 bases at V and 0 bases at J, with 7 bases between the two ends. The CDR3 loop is CASSLAGLNTEAFF. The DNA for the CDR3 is TGTGCCAGCAGCTTAGCAGGATTGAACACTGAAGCTTTCTTT.

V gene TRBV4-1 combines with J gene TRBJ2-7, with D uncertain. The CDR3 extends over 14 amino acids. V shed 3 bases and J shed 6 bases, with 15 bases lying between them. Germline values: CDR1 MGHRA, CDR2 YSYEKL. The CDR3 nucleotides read TGCGCCAGCAGCCAGACCCCTGGGTGGAGCGAGCAGTACTTC. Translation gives CASSQTPGWSEQYF.